The rows below give T cell receptor beta chains drawn from one sample of a study of tumor-infiltrating lymphocytes in localized non-small cell lung cancer. Produced via immunoSEQ multiplex PCR; TCRdb's table is partial and in-frame only. This sample has 6,000 or so clones, with more than 65% found just once. Sequenced: lung tumor tissue. These receptors were taken from a human donor with non-small cell lung cancer. CDR3s include the opening cysteine and the closing phenylalanine or tryptophan. The D gene is left open where the match is weak. Clone size is shown for a subset of rows, as once, few, many or a class of expanded clone.

size	D	V	J	CDR3	DNA
.	TRBD1	TRBV29-1	TRBJ1-1	CSVKDRGQDTEAFF	TGCAGCGTTAAGGACAGGGGGCAGGACACTGAAGCTTTCTTT
.	.	TRBV7-3	TRBJ2-1	CASSPSLLSRGASYNEQFF	TGTGCCAGCAGCCCTTCTCTCCTATCTAGGGGGGCCTCCTACAATGAGCAGTTCTTC
.	.	TRBV6-5	TRBJ2-2	CASSYSEISRGELFF	TGTGCCAGCAGTTACTCGGAGATCTCTAGGGGGGAGCTGTTTTTT
.	TRBD1	TRBV5-6	TRBJ1-3	CASSLGTGGFGNTIYF	TGTGCCAGCAGCTTAGGCACAGGGGGCTTTGGAAACACCATATATTTT
few	TRBD1	TRBV7-9	TRBJ2-3	CASSPSMGQGPDTQYF	TGTGCCAGCAGCCCGTCGATGGGACAGGGACCAGATACGCAGTATTTT
.	.	TRBV5-1	TRBJ2-1	CASSLEVINEQFF	TGCGCCAGCAGCTTGGAGGTTATCAATGAGCAGTTCTTC
.	.	TRBV6-1	TRBJ1-5	CAISESRAEWPQHF	TGTGCCATCAGTGAGTCCCGGGCCGAATGGCCCCAGCATTTT
.	.	TRBV28	TRBJ1-2	CASSGQPYRGYTF	TGTGCCAGCAGTGGACAGCCATACCGCGGCTACACCTTC
.	TRBD1	TRBV2	TRBJ1-1	CAIGQAMNTEAFF	TGTGCCATCGGACAGGCAATGAACACTGAAGCTTTCTTT
.	.	TRBV5-8	TRBJ2-7	CASSPYSAAYEQYF	TGTGCCAGCAGCCCTTATTCCGCCGCCTACGAGCAGTACTTC
.	TRBD2	TRBV2	TRBJ2-3	CASSPQLAGGPDTQYF	TGTGCCAGCAGCCCCCAACTAGCGGGGGGCCCAGATACGCAGTATTTT
.	TRBD1	TRBV6-1	TRBJ1-5	CASNPGQTNQPQHF	TGTGCCAGCAACCCGGGACAGACCAATCAGCCCCAGCATTTT
.	.	TRBV28	TRBJ1-2	CASRDRAPGHYGYTF	TGTGCCAGCAGGGACCGGGCACCGGGCCACTATGGCTACACCTTC
few	.	TRBV7-8	TRBJ1-4	CASSLAFQPGEKLFF	TGTGCCAGCAGCTTAGCGTTTCAGCCAGGTGAAAAACTGTTTTTT
.	.	TRBV2	TRBJ1-4	CASSEALASGEKLFF	TGTGCCAGCAGTGAAGCGTTGGCCTCAGGGGAAAAACTGTTTTTT
.	.	TRBV27	TRBJ2-7	CASSFSGGASSYEQYF	TGTGCCAGCAGTTTTAGTGGGGGGGCAAGCTCCTACGAGCAGTACTTC
few	.	TRBV6-5	TRBJ1-5	CASRRTGRNQPQHF	TGTGCCAGCCGTAGGACTGGCCGCAATCAGCCCCAGCATTTT
.	.	TRBV28	TRBJ1-1	CASNEAGGGEDTEAFF	TGTGCCAGCAACGAAGCCGGAGGGGGTGAGGACACTGAAGCTTTCTTT
few	TRBD2	TRBV14	TRBJ2-7	CASSQRLAGWGYEQYF	TGTGCCAGCAGCCAGAGACTAGCGGGATGGGGATACGAGCAGTACTTC
.	.	TRBV11-2	TRBJ1-1	CASSLNRPNTEAFF	TGTGCCAGCAGCTTAAATCGTCCTAACACTGAAGCTTTCTTT
.	TRBD1	TRBV7-9	TRBJ2-5	CASSTGTGLQETQYF	TGTGCCAGCAGCACCGGGACAGGGTTACAAGAGACCCAGTACTTC
.	TRBD1	TRBV18	TRBJ1-1	CASSQPGQGALWAFF	TGTGCCAGCTCCCAACCGGGACAGGGGGCTTTGTGGGCTTTCTTT
.	TRBD1	TRBV7-9	TRBJ2-7	CASSPDRDTYEQYF	TGTGCCAGCAGCCCCGACAGGGATACCTACGAGCAGTACTTC
.	TRBD1	TRBV11-2	TRBJ2-7	CASSLGTGTYEQYF	TGTGCCAGCAGCTTGGGGACAGGTACCTACGAGCAGTACTTC
.	.	TRBV6-1	TRBJ1-2	CASSLRQVLGGYTF	TGTGCCAGCAGTTTAAGACAGGTCCTGGGTGGCTACACCTTC
few	.	TRBV6-1	TRBJ1-2	CASSEIGIRAGYTF	TGTGCCAGCAGTGAAATCGGGATTAGGGCTGGCTACACCTTC
.	TRBD1	TRBV2	TRBJ1-4	CASSRDRGYEKLFF	TGTGCCAGCAGTCGGGACAGGGGTTATGAAAAACTGTTTTTT
.	.	TRBV20-1	TRBJ1-1	CSVGREAFF	TGCAGTGTTGGACGGGAAGCTTTCTTT
.	TRBD1	TRBV14	TRBJ1-4	CASSRTTGTNEKLFF	TGTGCCAGCAGCAGAACGACAGGGACTAATGAAAAACTGTTTTTT
.	.	TRBV5-8	TRBJ1-1	CASSKGAGMNTEAFF	TGTGCCAGCAGCAAGGGAGCGGGGATGAACACTGAAGCTTTCTTT
.	.	TRBV9	TRBJ2-3	CASSGGADTDTQYF	TGTGCCAGCAGCGGGGGGGCCGACACAGATACGCAGTATTTT
.	.	TRBV10-3	TRBJ1-6	CAISDGGQGNSPLHF	TGTGCCATCAGCGACGGAGGCCAGGGGAATTCACCCCTCCACTTT